This TCR beta chain was sequenced for a study of OX40 agonist ivuxolimab in advanced cancers. For the study at large: Ivuxolimab, an antibody acting as an agonist of OX40 (CD134), was used to treat patients. Enrolled patients in dose escalation had cancers that were hepatocellular carcinoma, melanoma, renal cell or head and neck cancer.

To note about this clone: Its antigen is currently unknown.

TCRdb's copy holds only in-frame clones and misses some; the assay was immunoSEQ multiplex PCR. The sample contains 81,000 or so clones, roughly 91% of which appear only once. With baseline, cycle 4 day 1, and cycle 7 day 1 as timepoints, blood was sampled. Germline values: CDR1 MDHEN, CDR2 SYDVKM. The CDR3 runs to 14 residues. V was clipped by 7 bases and J by 0 bases, with 9 bases between them. Study-wide findings and caveats: No determination was made of the antigen specificity of the expanded peripheral T cells.

The sample consisted of CD4+ or CD8+ T cells sorted from blood, taken in a trial of the OX40 agonist ivuxolimab. The sequence was collected from an adult with an advanced solid tumor such as melanoma, head and neck, liver or kidney cancer. V gene TRBV28 combines with J gene TRBJ2-2; no firm D call. For the CDR3, the DNA is TGTGCCAGCACGGCACTGACGAACACCGGGGAGCTGTTTTTT. This gives the protein CASTALTNTGELFF.